Below, 15 T cell receptor beta chains from the same sample are listed, as sequenced in a study of OX40 agonist ivuxolimab in advanced cancers. Library method: the immunoSEQ multiplex PCR assay. TCRdb stores this immuneACCESS table with in-frame sequences only. Part of the clones is absent; in the studies checked, under half of the shortfall reflects unresolved V genes, and no reason is known for the rest. Recorded for this sample are tens of thousands of clones; around 90% of them occurred a single time. The top ten hold under 0.35% of the sample. The sample was CD4+ or CD8+ T cells sorted from blood, taken in a trial of the OX40 agonist ivuxolimab. Receptors originate from an adult with an advanced solid tumor such as melanoma, head and neck, liver or kidney cancer.

J is TRBJ1-1 and V is TRBV6-5, with D tentatively TRBD1 (6 bases). The ends were cut back, 0 bases at V and 5 bases at J, with 13 bases in the middle. The V gene's germline CDR1 is MNHEY and CDR2 SVGAGI. The CDR3 sequence is 15 residues long. The CDR3 loop is CASSYSKGDQTEAFF. CDR3 nucleotides: TGTGCCAGCAGTTACTCGAAGGGGGACCAAACTGAAGCTTTCTTT.

CDR3 nucleotide sequence: TGTGCCAGCAGTTATTGGGGAACATCGGTGTATAATGAGCAGTTCTTC. Protein: CASSYWGTSVYNEQFF. This chain joins TRBV6-5 and TRBJ2-1; unclear D gene. The CDR3 runs 16 residues. V was cut by 3 bases and J by 7 bases, with 19 bases left in between. Germline CDR1 MNHEY, CDR2 SVGAGI.

There are a few counts of this clone. J is TRBJ1-2 and V is TRBV19; TRBD1 might be the D (5 bases). V dropped 3 bases and J dropped 5 bases, with 13 bases sitting between them. CDR1 is LNHDA, CDR2 SQIVND, per germline (reference sequence). This CDR3 is built from 14 residues. The CDR3 sequence is CASSMAGTFYGYTF. In DNA, the CDR3 is TGTGCCAGTAGTATGGCGGGGACCTTTTATGGCTACACCTTC.

The rearrangement links TRBV7-2 to TRBJ2-5; D is ambiguous. The CDR3 runs 11 residues. Germline V CDR1 and CDR2: SGHTA, FQGNSA. V lost 2 bases, J lost 5 bases, and 3 bases lay in between. CDR3 loop: CASSLSETQYF. Here the CDR3 DNA reads TGTGCCAGCAGCTTATCGGAGACCCAGTACTTC.

The chain is built from TRBV15 and TRBJ1-2; D ambiguous. The CDR3 is 13 residues long. Trimming removed 1 base from V and 5 bases from J, with 8 bases in between. Germline V gene lookup returns CDR1 LNHNV and CDR2 YYDKDF (reference sequence). The CDR3 region has the DNA TGTGCCACCAGCAGAGTAACTGAGTATGGCTACACCTTC. It codes for CATSRVTEYGYTF.

The rearrangement links TRBV11-2 to TRBJ2-3; 9 bases match TRBD2. The germline V gene encodes CDR1 SGHAT and CDR2 FQNNGV. Trimming cost V 5 bases and J 2 bases; bases outside gene matches: 11. The CDR3 has 17 amino acids. This CDR3 reads CASSPGGAGGYTDTQYF. As DNA, the CDR3 is TGTGCCAGCAGCCCAGGGGGAGCGGGGGGCTACACAGATACGCAGTATTTT.

J is TRBJ2-7 and V is TRBV5-4, with TRBD1 matching 7 bases. V trimming: 4 bases; J trimming: 2 bases; junction bases outside the gene matches: 9. This CDR3 is 15 amino acids long. CDR1 is SGHNT, CDR2 YYREEE, per germline (reference sequence). The CDR3 reads CASSARQGSAYEQYF. The DNA for the CDR3 is TGTGCCAGCAGCGCCAGACAGGGTTCAGCCTACGAGCAGTACTTC.

V and J are TRBV30 and TRBJ2-1; perhaps TRBD1 as D (6 bases). V lost 0 bases and J lost 4, with 10 bases in between. Germline CDR1 reads GTSNPN; CDR2 reads SVGIG (reference sequence). The CDR3 sequence is 14 residues long. CDR3 residues: CAWSVGTKYNEQFF. CDR3 DNA: TGTGCCTGGAGTGTAGGGACAAAATACAATGAGCAGTTCTTC.

The rearrangement uses TRBV9 and TRBJ2-1; 12 nucleotides align to TRBD2. The trim removed 0 bases at V and 4 bases at J, leaving 5 bases unmatched. Germline V lookup: CDR1 SGDLS, CDR2 YYNGEE. The CDR3 extends over 17 amino acids. The CDR3 DNA is TGTGCCAGCAGCGTAGCCCCTAGCGGGAGGGGGTACAATGAGCAGTTCTTC. Translated: CASSVAPSGRGYNEQFF.

This clone was seen once. The DNA for the CDR3 is TGTGCCAGTAGTATGACAGGGAAGACTGAAGCTTTCTTT. Encoded protein: CASSMTGKTEAFF. This chain connects TRBV19 to TRBJ1-1, with 7 bases fitting TRBD1. With 3 bases clipped from V and 5 bases from J, the junction kept 3 bases outside the gene matches. This CDR3 contains 13 residues. CDR1 LNHDA and CDR2 SQIVND come from the germline V gene (reference sequence). Combining the CDR3 with reference TRBV19 and TRBJ1-1 gives the whole variable domain DGGITQSPKYLFRKEGQNVTLSCEQNLNHDAMYWYRQDPGQGLRLIYYSQIVNDFQKGDIAEGYSVSREKKESFPLTVTSAQKNPTAFYLCASSMTGKTEAFFGQGTRLTVV.

The chain links TRBV18 to TRBJ2-2, with a tentative D call TRBD1 (5 bases). The CDR3 runs 15 residues. Germline values: CDR1 KGHSH, CDR2 LQKENI. V dropped 3 bases and J dropped 1 base, with 9 bases sitting between them. CDR3 coding DNA: TGTGCCAGCTCACCGGGGCTAGAGAACACCGGGGAGCTGTTTTTT. Protein product: CASSPGLENTGELFF.

This clone was seen only once. V gene TRBV5-1 combines with J gene TRBJ2-7, with D perhaps TRBD2 (7 bases). Looked up from germline, CDR1 is SGHRS and CDR2 is YFSETQ. The ends were cut back, 4 bases at V and 2 bases at J, with 22 bases in the middle. This CDR3 spans 17 amino acids. The CDR3 nucleotides are TGCGCCAGCAGCCTAACCTTCTTAGGGGGAGGGCCCTACGAGCAGTACTTC. This translates into CASSLTFLGGGPYEQYF.

This clone was seen just once. The CDR3 DNA reads TGTGCCAGCAGCTTTACTAGGACTAGCGGGAAGTACGAGCAGTACTTC. This codes for CASSFTRTSGKYEQYF. The chain joins TRBV7-8 to TRBJ2-7, with TRBD2 identical over 12 bases. Unmatched junction bases numbered 7, after V lost 3 bases and J lost 4 bases. The germline V gene encodes CDR1 SGHVS and CDR2 FQNEAQ. The CDR3 is 16 residues long. The entire variable domain, with the rest obtained from reference TRBV7-8 and TRBJ2-7, is as follows: GAGVSQSPRYKVAKRGQDVALRCDPISGHVSLFWYQQALGQGPEFLTYFQNEAQLDKSGLPSDRFFAERPEGSVSTLKIQRTQQEDSAVYLCASSFTRTSGKYEQYFGPGTRLTVT.

V and J are TRBV5-5 and TRBJ2-2; D unclear. V dropped 5 bases and J dropped 8 bases, with 19 bases sitting between them. CDR3 length equals 15 residues. Germline CDR1 and CDR2: SGHKS and YYEKEE (reference sequence). In DNA form, the CDR3 reads TGTGCCAGCAGTACCGGGTCGAGTGTATCGGGGGAGCTGTTTTTT. Protein: CASSTGSSVSGELFF. Full variable domain (missing parts from reference TRBV5-5 and TRBJ2-2): DAGVTQSPTHLIKTRGQQVTLRCSPISGHKSVSWYQQVLGQGPQFIFQYYEKEERGRGNFPDRFSARQFPNYSSELNVNALLLGDSALYLCASSTGSSVSGELFFGEGSRLTVL.

The chain recombines TRBV7-2 with TRBJ1-3; 8 bases match TRBD1. Germline V gene lookup returns CDR1 SGHTA and CDR2 FQGNSA. Trimming took 3 bases from V and 2 from J; bases not matched to a gene: 6. This CDR3 is 16 amino acids long. In DNA form, the CDR3 reads TGTGCCAGCAGCTTCATAACAGGGGGTCCTGGAAACACCATATATTTT. This gives the protein CASSFITGGPGNTIYF.